The entry below gives a single T cell receptor beta chain sequence along with its context. The antigen remains unidentified. The data belong to a study of vaccination effects on CD4 cells after COVID-19. Produced via immunoSEQ multiplex PCR; TCRdb's table is partial and in-frame only. Of tens of thousands of clones listed, about 73% are singletons. After around 10 days in culture, the CD4+ T cells were isolated. As their vaccination, participants received two doses of either BNT162b2 or mRNA-1273. Nucleocapsid antibodies were negative in the vaccine recipients, who had never had SARS-CoV-2 infection. Trimming at V came to 1 base and at J to 2 bases, leaving 7 bases not matched to a gene. Germline values: CDR1 SGHTA, CDR2 FQGNSA. The CDR3 loop spans 17 amino acids.

J is TRBJ2-5 and V is TRBV7-2, with 10 bases matching TRBD2. The specimen comprised CD4+ T cells from PBMCs cultured without peptide, sampled after COVID-19 vaccination. The sequence derives from a human donor who received a COVID-19 vaccine. The CDR3: CASSLVSSGGPQETQYF. The CDR3 nucleotides are TGTGCCAGCAGCTTAGTCTCTAGCGGGGGACCACAAGAGACCCAGTACTTC. Looking up the rest from reference TRBV7-2 and TRBJ2-5 gives the full variable domain: GAGVSQSPSNKVTEKGKDVELRCDPISGHTALYWYRQSLGQGLEFLIYFQGNSAPDKSGLPSDRFSAERTGGSVSTLTIQRTQQEDSAVYLCASSLVSSGGPQETQYFGPGTRLLVL.